Below are 3 T cell receptor beta chains sequenced from a single sample in a study of T cell responses to AZD1222 COVID-19 vaccine. Sequencing used immunoSEQ multiplex PCR; TCRdb keeps in-frame clones, though not all of them. The sample has around 170,000 clones; just over 90% are singletons. The sample in question was peripheral blood, obtained on day 0 of AZD1222 vaccination. These receptors originate from an adult in good health.

V and J are TRBV7-2 and TRBJ2-7; tentative D call: TRBD2 (6 bases). The CDR3 loop spans 17 amino acids. The V end was cut by 1 base, the J end by 6 bases, with 22 bases between. Germline V lookup: CDR1 SGHTA, CDR2 FQGNSA. CDR3 coding DNA: TGTGCCAGCAGCTTAGGCGGACTACCCTCCACATTTGGCGAGCAGTACTTC. It is translated as CASSLGGLPSTFGEQYF. The full variable domain, completed using reference TRBV7-2 and TRBJ2-7, is GAGVSQSPSNKVTEKGKDVELRCDPISGHTALYWYRQSLGQGLEFLIYFQGNSAPDKSGLPSDRFSAERTGGSVSTLTIQRTQQEDSAVYLCASSLGGLPSTFGEQYFGPGTRLTVT.

The chain uses TRBV5-1 and TRBJ1-5; the D gene is possibly TRBD1 (6 bases). Trimming removed 4 bases from V and 6 bases from J, with 17 bases in between. This CDR3 has 15 amino acids. Germline loops: CDR1 SGHRS, CDR2 YFSETQ. CDR3 loop: CASSPFSGVSQPQHF. In DNA, the CDR3 is TGCGCCAGCAGCCCCTTTTCAGGGGTCTCTCAGCCCCAGCATTTT.

The chain carries TRBV28 and TRBJ2-7; D remains unclear. This CDR3 spans 15 amino acids. The germline V gene encodes CDR1 MDHEN and CDR2 SYDVKM. V was shortened by 4 bases and J by 4 bases, with 17 bases between the two germline ends. The CDR3: CASSYPRTPTYEQYF. The CDR3 nucleotides are TGTGCCAGCAGTTACCCCCGGACCCCAACTTACGAGCAGTACTTC. The complete variable domain, with remaining parts taken from reference TRBV28 and TRBJ2-7, reads DVKVTQSSRYLVKRTGEKVFLECVQDMDHENMFWYRQDPGLGLRLIYFSYDVKMKEKGDIPEGYSVSREKKERFSLILESASTNQTSMYLCASSYPRTPTYEQYFGPGTRLTVT.